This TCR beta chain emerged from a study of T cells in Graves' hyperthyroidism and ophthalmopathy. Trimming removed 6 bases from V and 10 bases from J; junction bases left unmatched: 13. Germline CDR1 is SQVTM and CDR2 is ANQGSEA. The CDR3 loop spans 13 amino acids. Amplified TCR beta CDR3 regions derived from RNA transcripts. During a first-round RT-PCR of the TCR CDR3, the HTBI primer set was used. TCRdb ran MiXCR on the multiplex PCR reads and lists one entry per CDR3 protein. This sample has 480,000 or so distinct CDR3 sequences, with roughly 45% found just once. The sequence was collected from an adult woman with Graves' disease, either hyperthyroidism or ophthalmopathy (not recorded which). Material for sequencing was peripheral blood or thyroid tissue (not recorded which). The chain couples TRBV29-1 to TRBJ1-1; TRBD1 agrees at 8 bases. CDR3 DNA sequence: TGCAGCGTGGAGGGACAGGCGGAGGTTGGAGCTTTCTTT. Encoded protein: CSVEGQAEVGAFF.